The T cell receptor beta chain described here comes from a study of blood T cell repertoires in COVID-19. Study information: Donors in the United States, Italy and Spain gave samples during acute or convalescent COVID-19. T cells, B-cell-depleted T cells, or PBMCs provided the cDNA or gDNA that served as material.

The CDR3 is 15 residues long. Germline V gives CDR1 SNHLY, CDR2 FYNNEI. V gave up 6 bases and J gave up 6 bases; unmatched junction bases: 7. Generated by immunoSEQ multiplex PCR, the TCRdb table keeps only in-frame clones and is missing some. This table holds tens of thousands of clones, 65% to 90% found once. The sequence was obtained from a woman aged 55-69 years with acute or convalescent COVID-19. This rearrangement joins TRBV2 to TRBJ2-2, with 10 nucleotides matching TRBD1. Sequencing was performed on peripheral blood. This CDR3 is CASRGTGAMAGELFF. CDR3 nucleotides: TGTGCCAGCAGAGGGACAGGGGCCATGGCCGGGGAGCTGTTTTTT.